This entry lists 3 T cell receptor beta chains sequenced from one sample in a study of CD8+CD57+ T cells in acquired aplastic anemia. Genomic DNA served as template for TCR beta VDJ and CDR3 profiling. TCRdb re-called the reads through MiXCR, storing one row per CDR3 protein. The sample has under 200,000 distinct CDR3 sequences; 64% are singletons. Sequencing used sorted CD4+, CD8+, or CD8+CD57+ T cells (not recorded which) from PBMCs. Source of these receptors: a human donor with severe aplastic anemia or a healthy control (not recorded which).

The chain uses TRBV20-1 and TRBJ1-5, with a weak D call TRBD1 (6 bases). Germline lookup yields CDR1 DFQATT and CDR2 SNEGSKA (reference sequence). V dropped 3 bases and J dropped 4 bases, with 16 bases sitting between them. The CDR3 consists of 15 residues. In DNA form, the CDR3 reads TGCAGTGCTAGGCCTCTGGGGGGCCAAAATCAGCCCCAGCATTTT. Translating it yields CSARPLGGQNQPQHF.

The chain recombines TRBV10-2 with TRBJ2-7, with 9 nucleotides matching TRBD2. The CDR3 is made up of 14 amino acids. Trimming cost V 10 bases and J 5 bases; bases outside gene matches: 12. Germline loops: CDR1 WSHSY, CDR2 SAAADI. The DNA of the CDR3 is TGCGCCACCCGATCCGGGACTAGCATCGACGAGCAGTACTTC. Translated: CATRSGTSIDEQYF.

This clonotype was observed a single time. J is TRBJ1-2 and V is TRBV7-9; 8 bases agree with TRBD1. Trimming at V came to 3 bases and at J to 5 bases, leaving 11 bases not matched to a gene. The CDR3 is 16 amino acids. Germline loops: CDR1 SEHNR, CDR2 FQNEAQ (reference sequence). CDR3 sequence (DNA): TGTGCCAGCAGCTTGGATGTAGGGCAGGGGGCGTATGGCTACACCTTC. Translating gives CASSLDVGQGAYGYTF.